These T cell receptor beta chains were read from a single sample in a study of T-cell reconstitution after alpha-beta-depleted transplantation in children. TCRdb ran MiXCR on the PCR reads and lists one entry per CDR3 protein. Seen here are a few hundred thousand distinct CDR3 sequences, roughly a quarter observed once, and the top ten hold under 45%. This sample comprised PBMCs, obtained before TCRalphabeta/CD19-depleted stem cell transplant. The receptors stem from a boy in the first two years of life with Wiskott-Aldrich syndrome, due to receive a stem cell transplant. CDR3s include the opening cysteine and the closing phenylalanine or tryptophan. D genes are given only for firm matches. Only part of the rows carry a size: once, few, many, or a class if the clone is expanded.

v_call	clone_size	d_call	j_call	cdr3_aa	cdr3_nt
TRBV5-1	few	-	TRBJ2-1	CASSFSGKTNNEQFF	TGCGCCAGCAGCTTTAGCGGAAAGACCAACAATGAGCAGTTCTTC
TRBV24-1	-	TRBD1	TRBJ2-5	CATSDPGTGGETQYF	TGTGCCACCAGTGACCCCGGGACAGGTGGCGAGACCCAGTACTTC
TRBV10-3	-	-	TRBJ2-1	CAISEHYNEQFF	TGTGCCATCAGTGAGCACTACAATGAGCAGTTCTTC
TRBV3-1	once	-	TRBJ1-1	CASSPFTGGYTEAFF	TGTGCCAGCAGCCCATTCACCGGGGGTTACACTGAAGCTTTCTTT
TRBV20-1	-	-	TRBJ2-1	CSASLLATSYYNEQFF	TGCAGTGCTAGTTTGTTGGCTACGAGTTACTACAATGAGCAGTTCTTC
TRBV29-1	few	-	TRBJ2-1	CSVTGSSNNEQFF	TGCAGCGTTACCGGGAGTTCCAACAATGAGCAGTTCTTC
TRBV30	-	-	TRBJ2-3	CAWSELWGTQYF	TGTGCCTGGAGTGAATTATGGGGAACGCAGTATTTT
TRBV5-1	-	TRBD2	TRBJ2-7	CASSLAASGLSYEQYF	TGCGCCAGCAGCTTGGCGGCTAGCGGGCTCTCCTACGAGCAGTACTTC
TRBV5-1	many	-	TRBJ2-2	CASSLAVTNTGELFF	TGCGCCAGCAGCTTGGCAGTAACGAACACCGGGGAGCTGTTTTTT
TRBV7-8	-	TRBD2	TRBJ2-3	CASSLGALAGGLSDTQYF	TGTGCCAGCAGCTTAGGAGCCTTAGCGGGAGGATTGTCAGATACGCAGTATTTT
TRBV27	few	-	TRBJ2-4	CASSPRLVGIQYF	TGTGCCAGCAGTCCGCGACTAGTAGGCATTCAGTACTTC
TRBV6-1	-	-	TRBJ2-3	CASSEAGPRLTDTQYF	TGTGCCAGCAGTGAAGCGGGACCCAGGCTCACAGATACGCAGTATTTT
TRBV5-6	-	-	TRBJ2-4	CASSLGRGSKNIQYF	TGTGCCAGCAGCTTGGGTCGGGGCTCCAAAAACATTCAGTACTTC
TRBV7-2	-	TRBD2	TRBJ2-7	CASSLQAGPYEQYF	TGTGCCAGCAGCTTACAAGCGGGACCCTACGAGCAGTACTTC
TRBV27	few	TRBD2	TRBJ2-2	CASRAGGSLVGELFF	TGTGCCAGCCGTGCTGGCGGGAGCTTGGTCGGGGAGCTGTTTTTT
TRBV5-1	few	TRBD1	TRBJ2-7	CASSLGGYRDRGLREQYF	TGCGCCAGCAGCCTTGGGGGGTACCGGGACAGGGGGCTGCGTGAGCAGTACTTC
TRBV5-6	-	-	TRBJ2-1	CASSLILYNEQFF	TGTGCCAGCAGCTTAATCTTATACAATGAGCAGTTCTTC
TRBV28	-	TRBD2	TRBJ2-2	CASYSGRIPTGELFF	TGTGCCAGCTATAGCGGGAGGATCCCCACCGGGGAGCTGTTTTTT
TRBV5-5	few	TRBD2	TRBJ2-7	CASSLVTRGGEQYF	TGTGCCAGCAGCTTGGTAACACGGGGGGGCGAGCAGTACTTC
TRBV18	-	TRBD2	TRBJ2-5	CASSPGRGEETQYF	TGTGCCAGCTCACCGGGCCGGGGGGAAGAGACCCAGTACTTC
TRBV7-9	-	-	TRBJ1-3	CASSLPGEVWDTIYF	TGTGCCAGCAGCTTACCCGGGGAGGTCTGGGACACCATATATTTT
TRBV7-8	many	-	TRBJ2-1	CASSLLAAEQFF	TGTGCCAGCAGCTTATTAGCGGCTGAGCAGTTCTTC
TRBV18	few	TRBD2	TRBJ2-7	CASSRLIAGETYEQYF	TGTGCCAGCTCACGACTAATAGCGGGCGAAACCTACGAGCAGTACTTC
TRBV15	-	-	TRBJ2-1	CATSQIRGSEQFF	TGTGCCACCAGCCAAATCCGGGGGAGTGAGCAGTTCTTC
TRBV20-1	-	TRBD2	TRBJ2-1	CSARDSGGTYNEQFF	TGCAGTGCTAGAGATAGCGGGGGGACCTACAATGAGCAGTTCTTC
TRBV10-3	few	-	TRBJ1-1	CAISESDGTRTEAFF	TGTGCCATCAGTGAGTCGGACGGGACGCGTACTGAAGCTTTCTTT
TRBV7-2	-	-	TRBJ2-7	CASSRQYEQYF	TGTGCCAGCAGCCGACAGTACGAGCAGTACTTC
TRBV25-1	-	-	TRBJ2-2	CASSERRDTGELFF	TGTGCCAGCAGTGAGAGACGTGACACCGGGGAGCTGTTTTTT
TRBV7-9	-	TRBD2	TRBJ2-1	CASSEYGAGTIRNEQFF	TGTGCCAGCAGCGAATACGGGGCAGGGACTATTAGGAATGAGCAGTTCTTC
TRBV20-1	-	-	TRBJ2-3	CSAKFSQSTDTQYF	TGCAGTGCTAAGTTTTCCCAGAGCACAGATACGCAGTATTTT
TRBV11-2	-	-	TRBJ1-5	CASSLGQAQEPQHF	TGTGCCAGCAGCTTAGGACAGGCACAGGAGCCCCAGCATTTT